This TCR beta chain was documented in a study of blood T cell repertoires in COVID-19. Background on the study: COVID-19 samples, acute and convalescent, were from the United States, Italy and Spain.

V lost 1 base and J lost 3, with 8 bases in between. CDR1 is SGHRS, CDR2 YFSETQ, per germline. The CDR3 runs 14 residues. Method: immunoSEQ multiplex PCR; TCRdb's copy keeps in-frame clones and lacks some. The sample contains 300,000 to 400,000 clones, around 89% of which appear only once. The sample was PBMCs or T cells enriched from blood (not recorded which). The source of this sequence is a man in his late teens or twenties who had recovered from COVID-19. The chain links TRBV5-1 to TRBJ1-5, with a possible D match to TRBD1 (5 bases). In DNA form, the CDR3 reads TGCGCCAGCAGCTTGTCAGGGAACAATCAGCCCCAGCATTTT. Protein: CASSLSGNNQPQHF.